Following are 20 T cell receptor beta chains from one sample sequenced in a study of CD8 T cells in ankylosing spondylitis. Regarding the study as a whole: Ankylosing spondylitis blood seemed to carry a telltale TCR beta motif made of about 8 highly homologous variants.

For these receptors, no antigen is known. TCRdb reprocessed the 5' RACE reads with MiXCR, giving one entry per CDR3 protein. This table holds approximately 500,000 distinct CDR3 sequences, more than 9.5% found once. The sequenced sample consisted of blood, either unsorted or a sorted T cell fraction (not recorded which). The receptors originated from a male donor with ankylosing spondylitis.

This clonotype was seen at least ten times. This chain links TRBV7-2 with TRBJ2-7; D not resolved. The CDR3 totals 11 residues. Germline V gives CDR1 SGHTA, CDR2 FQGNSA. Trimming pared 5 bases from V and 4 bases from J, leaving 6 bases between. The CDR3 region has the DNA TGTGCCAGCAGCCTCAAATACGAGCAGTACTTC. Its protein product is CASSLKYEQYF.

The gene calls are TRBV14 and TRBJ1-4; perhaps TRBD1 as D (5 bases). V lost 1 base to trimming and J lost 5 bases, with 14 bases between them. Germline CDR1 reads SGHDN; CDR2 reads FVKESK. The CDR3 has 16 residues. The CDR3 DNA sequence: TGTGCCAGCAGCCAAGGGGAGCCAGGGAAAAATGAAAAACTGTTTTTT. It translates to CASSQGEPGKNEKLFF.

This clonotype was found a few times. CDR3 sequence reads: CASSGGTGITYEQYF. The CDR3 DNA reads as TGCGCCAGCAGCGGAGGGACAGGAATAACCTACGAGCAGTACTTC. This chain links TRBV5-1 with TRBJ2-7; TRBD1 agrees at 8 bases. V was pared by 4 bases and J by 2 bases, with 8 bases of the junction left unmatched. Germline CDR1 is SGHRS and CDR2 is YFSETQ. The CDR3 runs 15 residues.

This clonotype was observed many times. The chain carries TRBV2 and TRBJ2-1; 9 nucleotides match TRBD2. Germline trimming cut 1 base from V and 3 bases from J; bases unmatched to any gene: 1. The CDR3 covers 15 residues. Germline V gene lookup returns CDR1 SNHLY and CDR2 FYNNEI. The DNA for the CDR3 is TGTGCCAGCAGTGAAGAGACTAGCGGCTACAATGAGCAGTTCTTC. It is translated as CASSEETSGYNEQFF.

This clonotype was detected ten times or more. This chain joins TRBV20-1 and TRBJ2-1; 8 bases agree with TRBD2. This CDR3 comprises 14 residues. Trimming at V came to 6 bases and at J to 2 bases, leaving 6 bases not matched to a gene. The V gene's germline CDR1 is DFQATT and CDR2 SNEGSKA (reference sequence). In DNA form, the CDR3 reads TGCAGTGCCGAGGTAGCGGGAACCTACAATGAGCAGTTCTTC. This encodes CSAEVAGTYNEQFF.

This clonotype has more than one count but fewer than ten. The chain couples TRBV20-1 to TRBJ2-7, with 11 bases matching TRBD1. The CDR3 has 15 residues. Germline V gives CDR1 DFQATT, CDR2 SNEGSKA (reference sequence). V was clipped by 2 bases and J by 0 bases; unmatched bases: 3. CDR3 in DNA: TGCAGTGCTAGACGGACAGGGGGCAACTCCTACGAGCAGTACGTC. Protein product: CSARRTGGNSYEQYV.

The genes are TRBV7-7 and TRBJ2-1, with D possibly being TRBD1 or TRBD2 (5 bases each). The CDR3 extends over 15 amino acids. CDR1 SSHAT and CDR2 FNYEAQ come from the germline V gene (reference sequence). V lost 5 bases, J lost 5 bases, and 16 bases lay in between. CDR3 protein: CASSTDPGPNNEQFF. The CDR3 bases are TGTGCCAGCAGCACGGACCCGGGACCGAACAATGAGCAGTTCTTC. The whole variable domain, filled in from reference TRBV7-7 and TRBJ2-1, reads GAGVSQSPRYKVTKRGQDVTLRCDPISSHATLYWYQQALGQGPEFLTYFNYEAQPDKSGLPSDRFSAERPEGSISTLTIQRTEQRDSAMYRCASSTDPGPNNEQFFGPGTRLTVL.

The sample holds a few counts of this clonotype. The gene calls are TRBV11-2 and TRBJ1-3; D is unclear. The CDR3 loop spans 15 amino acids. Trimming cost V 2 bases and J 0 bases, with 8 bases left between them. Germline lookup yields CDR1 SGHAT and CDR2 FQNNGV. CDR3 DNA: TGTGCCAGCAGCTTAATGCGGTCCTCTGGAAACACCATATATTTT. It is translated as CASSLMRSSGNTIYF. The whole variable domain, remainder taken from reference TRBV11-2 and TRBJ1-3, is EAGVAQSPRYKIIEKRQSVAFWCNPISGHATLYWYQQILGQGPKLLIQFQNNGVVDDSQLPKDRFSAERLKGVDSTLKIQPAKLEDSAVYLCASSLMRSSGNTIYFGEGSWLTVV.

Ten or more counts support this clonotype. The chain combines TRBV5-1 with TRBJ2-5; no reliable D call. The CDR3 contains 12 residues. The V and J ends lost 4 bases and 5 bases respectively, with 9 bases between them. The germline gives CDR1 SGHRS, CDR2 YFSETQ. The CDR3 DNA reads as TGCGCCAGCAGCCTACTAAGCGAGACCCAGTACTTC. As protein: CASSLLSETQYF.

This clonotype was counted many times. The V and J genes are TRBV5-1 and TRBJ1-2; no clear D gene. Germline V gene lookup returns CDR1 SGHRS and CDR2 YFSETQ. V was cut by 0 bases and J by 7 bases, with 16 bases left in between. The CDR3 spans 15 residues. The CDR3 nucleotides are TGCGCCAGCAGCTTGGCCCAGACGGAAGTAGGTGGCTACACCTTC. Protein product: CASSLAQTEVGGYTF.

This clonotype was detected many times. J is TRBJ2-1 and V is TRBV6-6; D unresolved. Trimming removed 5 bases from V and 9 bases from J, with 11 bases in between. The CDR3 spans 12 residues. The V gene's germline CDR1 is MNHNY and CDR2 SVGAGI (reference sequence). DNA for the CDR3: TGTGCCAGCAGTCCGATTTATGGTGAGCAGTTCTTC. This encodes CASSPIYGEQFF.

The chain carries TRBV2 and TRBJ2-1, with 9 nucleotides matching TRBD1. The V gene's germline CDR1 is SNHLY and CDR2 FYNNEI. The trim removed 1 base at V and 2 bases at J, leaving 0 bases unmatched. CDR3 size: 15 residues. DNA for the CDR3: TGTGCCAGCAGTGAAGGGACAGGGGCCTACAATGAGCAGTTCTTC. Amino acids: CASSEGTGAYNEQFF.

This clonotype occurred a few times. This chain uses TRBV20-1 with TRBJ2-7; 8 bases are a match to TRBD2. V was pared by 6 bases and J by 4 bases, with 14 bases of the junction left unmatched. This CDR3 has 15 residues. Germline CDR1 DFQATT, CDR2 SNEGSKA (reference sequence). CDR3 sequence reads: CSATRSGLVSYEQYF. CDR3 in DNA: TGCAGTGCCACTAGATCGGGACTAGTATCGTACGAGCAGTACTTC.

This rearrangement joins TRBV11-2 to TRBJ2-3, with D maybe TRBD2 (5 bases). Germline V gene sequence: CDR1 SGHAT, CDR2 FQNNGV. CDR3 length: 16 amino acids. V shed 4 bases and J shed 0 bases, with 14 bases lying between them. The CDR3 sequence: CASSSGNGPSTDTQYF. CDR3 coding DNA: TGTGCCAGCAGCTCCGGGAATGGCCCTAGCACAGATACGCAGTATTTT.

In its sample, this clonotype was seen a few times. The rearrangement links TRBV7-2 to TRBJ2-3; the D is unclear. CDR3 length equals 12 residues. Germline V gives CDR1 SGHTA, CDR2 FQGNSA. V lost 4 bases and J lost 5, with 7 bases in between. CDR3 nucleotide sequence: TGTGCCAGCAGCTGGAGTCTAGATACGCAGTATTTT. Translated, it gives CASSWSLDTQYF. The whole variable domain, filled in from reference TRBV7-2 and TRBJ2-3, reads GAGVSQSPSNKVTEKGKDVELRCDPISGHTALYWYRQSLGQGLEFLIYFQGNSAPDKSGLPSDRFSAERTGGSVSTLTIQRTQQEDSAVYLCASSWSLDTQYFGPGTRLTVL.

This clonotype was recorded many times. The gene calls are TRBV5-1 and TRBJ2-2, with D perhaps matching TRBD1 (6 bases). The CDR3 consists of 14 residues. The germline V gene encodes CDR1 SGHRS and CDR2 YFSETQ. V shed 0 bases and J shed 10 bases, with 13 bases lying between them. The CDR3 DNA follows: TGCGCCAGCAGCTTGGGACAGGACTCCACGGAGCTGTTTTTT. As protein: CASSLGQDSTELFF.

This clonotype was counted between two and nine times. J is TRBJ1-1 and V is TRBV6-1; 7 nucleotides match TRBD1. V lost 7 bases and J lost 3; bases outside the gene matches: 5. This CDR3 is built from 13 residues. CDR1 is MNHNS, CDR2 SASEGT, per germline. CDR3 coding DNA: TGTGCCAGCATTCGAACAGGGGACACTGAAGCTTTCTTT. Its protein product is CASIRTGDTEAFF.

V usage is TRBV19 and J usage is TRBJ1-2; D is undetermined. CDR1 is LNHDA, CDR2 SQIVND, per germline (reference sequence). The CDR3 runs to 13 residues. V was trimmed by 3 bases and J by 6 bases, leaving 11 bases between them. CDR3 sequence reads: CASSMGRGHGYTF. CDR3 DNA sequence: TGTGCCAGTAGTATGGGTCGGGGTCATGGCTACACCTTC.

This clonotype showed up just a few times. V is TRBV18 and J is TRBJ2-7, with 9 bases fitting TRBD2. CDR3 size: 14 residues. Germline V lookup: CDR1 KGHSH, CDR2 LQKENI. V was pared by 1 base and J by 7 bases, with 5 bases of the junction left unmatched. The CDR3 nucleotides are TGTGCCAGCTCACCACTAGCGGGAGAAGGAGAGCAGTACTTC. Translation: CASSPLAGEGEQYF.

Ten or more counts support this clonotype. J is TRBJ2-7 and V is TRBV3-1; 7 bases are shared with TRBD2. V shed 1 base, J shed 3 bases, and the junction held 6 bases outside the gene matches. The CDR3 totals 15 residues. Germline V gene data show CDR1 as LGHDT and CDR2 as YNNKEL (reference sequence). This chain's CDR3 is CASSQAAGRNYEQYF. CDR3 DNA sequence: TGTGCCAGCAGCCAAGCAGCGGGGCGGAACTACGAGCAGTACTTC.